Listed below are T cell receptor beta chains from one sample, sequenced in a study of T cell changes during pregnancy in multiple sclerosis. The method was immunoSEQ multiplex PCR; TCRdb's version includes in-frame clones alone and lacks a portion of them. The sample holds some 37,000 clones, roughly 91% seen once. Sequencing was performed on CD4+ T cells from peripheral blood mononuclear cells, taken in the first trimester of pregnancy. The receptor source for this set is a female donor with multiple sclerosis, enrolled in a pregnancy study. Both conserved end residues are part of each CDR3. The D gene is left open where the match is weak. Clone size, where shown, is once, few, many, or a class for clones that have expanded.

j_call | d_call | clone_size | v_call | cdr3_nt | cdr3_aa
TRBJ2-3 | - | few | TRBV28 | TGTGCCAGCAGGAGTAGTGCAGATACGCAGTATTTT | CASRSSADTQYF
TRBJ1-1 | - | - | TRBV29-1 | TGCAGCGTTGAACCAGGGATCGGGACTGAAGCTTTCTTT | CSVEPGIGTEAFF
TRBJ2-7 | TRBD1 | - | TRBV6-1 | TGTGCCAGCACCTTGGGGGGGACAGGGGAGTACGAGCAGTACTTC | CASTLGGTGEYEQYF
TRBJ2-7 | TRBD2 | - | TRBV10-3 | TGTGCCATCAGTACCCCGACTAGCGGGAAGCCCTCGAGCTCCTACGAGCAGTACTTC | CAISTPTSGKPSSSYEQYF
TRBJ2-1 | - | - | TRBV5-1 | TGCGCCAGCAGCTTGGGGGGGGATGTCTACAATGAGCAGTTCTTC | CASSLGGDVYNEQFF
TRBJ1-4 | - | - | TRBV2 | TGTGCCAGCAGTGAACCGGGAACTCCTCCAACTGATGAAAAACTGTTTTTT | CASSEPGTPPTDEKLFF
TRBJ1-1 | TRBD1 | - | TRBV6-5 | TGTGCCAGCAGCCGGGACAGTGGCATAACCGAAGCTTTCTTT | CASSRDSGITEAFF
TRBJ1-4 | - | - | TRBV28 | TGTGCCAGCAGTTTCTACGGCGGAGGCCAGAAAAATGAAAAACTGTTTTTT | CASSFYGGGQKNEKLFF
TRBJ2-7 | - | - | TRBV20-1 | TGCAGTGCTAACGGCTACGAGCAGTACTTC | CSANGYEQYF
TRBJ2-7 | TRBD2 | - | TRBV7-2 | TGTGCCAGCAGCTTGTTTTCGGGGACTAGCGGGATTGAGCAGTACTTC | CASSLFSGTSGIEQYF
TRBJ2-6 | TRBD1 | - | TRBV7-3 | TGTGCCAGCAGCTTAAATCGGGACAGGACGACTGGGGCCAACGTCCTGACTTTC | CASSLNRDRTTGANVLTF
TRBJ2-1 | TRBD2 | - | TRBV7-3 | TGTGCCAGCAGCTTACTAGCGGGAGGGTACAATGAGCAGTTCTTC | CASSLLAGGYNEQFF
TRBJ2-1 | - | - | TRBV9 | TGTGCCAGCAGTATTAGATCCCAGCGCAATGAGCAGTTCTTC | CASSIRSQRNEQFF
TRBJ2-1 | TRBD2 | - | TRBV20-1 | TGCAGTGCAGGAGGGAGGGTTGAGCAGTTCTTC | CSAGGRVEQFF
TRBJ1-1 | - | few | TRBV28 | TGTGCCAGCAGTTTGATCGGGAACACTGAAGCTTTCTTT | CASSLIGNTEAFF
TRBJ2-1 | TRBD2 | - | TRBV5-4 | TGTGCCACACAACGTCAGCGGGAGATCTACAATGAGCAGTTCTTC | CATQRQREIYNEQFF
TRBJ2-7 | - | few | TRBV19 | TGTGCCAGTAAGGCAGAGGCGTCCTACGAGCAGTACTTC | CASKAEASYEQYF
TRBJ1-1 | TRBD1 | - | TRBV9 | TGTGCCAGCAGCCCAAGGGGGCTCGGTGAAGCTTTCTTT | CASSPRGLGEAFF
TRBJ2-1 | TRBD1 | - | TRBV6-4 | TGTGCCAGCAGTGACTCACAGGGGGCCGGAGAGCAGTTCTTC | CASSDSQGAGEQFF
TRBJ2-1 | - | - | TRBV2 | TGTGCCAGCACCGAGGGCTCCGTGGGGAATGAGCAGTTCTTC | CASTEGSVGNEQFF
TRBJ2-1 | TRBD1 | once | TRBV6-5 | TGTGCCAGCAGTTACTCCCGACAGGGGAATTACAATGAGCAGTTCTTC | CASSYSRQGNYNEQFF
TRBJ2-2 | - | - | TRBV30 | TGTGCCTGGAGGGAAGATTCAGGGACCGGGGAGCTGTTTTTT | CAWREDSGTGELFF
TRBJ1-2 | - | - | TRBV30 | TGTGCCTGGAGTGGGACAGCGCTAAACTATGGCTACACCTTC | CAWSGTALNYGYTF